A single sample gave rise to the 16 T cell receptor beta chains below, sequenced in a study of T-cell reconstitution after alpha-beta-depleted transplantation in children. Unique molecular identifiers were used in preparing the TCRbeta library. MiXCR was run by TCRdb on the PCR reads, yielding one entry per CDR3 protein. The sample consists of some 240,000 distinct CDR3 sequences, more than 10% of them appearing once. Sequenced here: PBMCs from the stem cell graft donor, sampled from the stem cell graft. The receptor source for this set is a human donor who donated a stem cell graft to a child with acute lymphoblastic leukemia.

Ten or more counts support this clonotype. The chain combines TRBV29-1 with TRBJ2-3; D not certain. Trimming removed 7 bases at V and 4 bases at J, with 12 bases between. Germline V gene lookup returns CDR1 SQVTM and CDR2 ANQGSEA. The CDR3 has 12 residues. CDR3 in DNA: TGCAGCGCCACGGGTACGGCAGATACGCAGTATTTT. It encodes CSATGTADTQYF.

This clonotype appeared many times. The V and J genes are TRBV28 and TRBJ2-6; 8 bases align to TRBD1. CDR3 length: 15 amino acids. V lost 10 bases, J lost 0 bases, and 5 bases stayed unmatched. CDR1 and CDR2 (germline): MDHEN, SYDVKM. The CDR3 coding sequence is TGTGCCACCAGGGGGCTCCACTCTGGGGCCAACGTCCTGACTTTC. This codes for CATRGLHSGANVLTF.

This clonotype was recorded at least ten times. The chain couples TRBV6-1 to TRBJ2-7; D is possibly TRBD1 (6 bases). The CDR3 sequence is 13 residues long. The V gene's germline CDR1 is MNHNS and CDR2 SASEGT. V was cut by 3 bases and J by 2 bases, with 8 bases left in between. The CDR3: CASSETGAYEQYF. CDR3 DNA sequence: TGTGCCAGCAGTGAGACAGGAGCCTACGAGCAGTACTTC.

A few counts support this clonotype. The V gene is TRBV29-1, the J gene TRBJ2-2, with D hard to call. The CDR3 loop spans 13 amino acids. V was cut by 3 bases and J by 1 base, with 6 bases left in between. Per the germline V gene, CDR1 is SQVTM and CDR2 is ANQGSEA. The CDR3 region is CSVDKGNTGELFF. DNA of the CDR3: TGCAGCGTTGACAAGGGGAACACCGGGGAGCTGTTTTTT.

This chain links TRBV27 with TRBJ2-1, with D hard to call. The CDR3 has 12 residues. Trimming took 7 bases from V and 5 from J, leaving 9 bases between them. The germline V gene has CDR1 MNHEY and CDR2 SMNVEV (reference sequence). Here the CDR3 DNA reads TGTGCCAGCATAGGTTTTAACAATGAGCAGTTCTTC. Translation gives CASIGFNNEQFF.

At least ten counts were recorded for this clonotype. CDR3 region: CASSPRGRGGYTF. CDR3 DNA: TGTGCCAGCAGTCCCCGGGGCCGAGGGGGCTACACCTTC. The chain is built from TRBV12-3 or TRBV12-4 and TRBJ1-2; perhaps TRBD1 as D (5 bases). The CDR3 has 13 amino acids. Trimming pared 5 bases from V and 8 bases from J, leaving 15 bases between.

In its sample, this clonotype was seen many times. The rearrangement links TRBV9 to TRBJ2-3, with 11 bases fitting TRBD2. Trimming at V came to 3 bases and at J to 5 bases, leaving 5 bases not matched to a gene. The CDR3 covers 15 residues. Germline V gives CDR1 SGDLS, CDR2 YYNGEE. The CDR3: CASSDSGGAIDTQYF. The CDR3 region has the DNA TGTGCCAGCAGCGATAGCGGGGGGGCCATAGATACGCAGTATTTT.

This clonotype was counted ten times or more. This sequence joins TRBV9 and TRBJ2-1; the D gene is possibly TRBD2 (5 bases). The length of the CDR3 is 15 residues. V was clipped by 3 bases and J by 0 bases, with 10 bases between them. Germline lookup yields CDR1 SGDLS and CDR2 YYNGEE. CDR3 sequence reads: CASSEDSSSYNEQFF. The CDR3 DNA follows: TGTGCCAGCAGCGAGGACTCGAGCTCCTACAATGAGCAGTTCTTC.

This clonotype has ten or more counts. This chain joins TRBV15 and TRBJ2-1, with 10 bases matching TRBD2. Trimming cost V 0 bases and J 13 bases; bases outside gene matches: 3. Per the germline V gene, CDR1 is LNHNV and CDR2 is YYDKDF (reference sequence). The CDR3 runs 13 residues. CDR3 residues: CATSRDTSGTQFF. As DNA, the CDR3 is TGTGCCACCAGCAGAGATACTAGCGGGACTCAGTTCTTC.

This clonotype has ten or more counts. The chain uses TRBV5-1 and TRBJ2-5; TRBD1 matches 7 bases. Germline CDR1 is SGHRS and CDR2 is YFSETQ. CDR3 length: 14 amino acids. Trimming removed 2 bases from V and 4 bases from J; junction bases left unmatched: 5. CDR3 amino acids: CASSFGQATETQYF. CDR3 bases: TGCGCCAGCAGCTTCGGACAGGCGACAGAGACCCAGTACTTC.

Ten or more counts support this clonotype. J is TRBJ1-2 and V is TRBV12-3 or TRBV12-4; 8 bases match TRBD1. This CDR3 has 14 amino acids. With V trimmed by 3 bases and J by 3 bases, 3 bases remained unmatched. The CDR3 is CASSFQGAYYGYTF. CDR3 nucleotide sequence: TGTGCCAGCAGTTTTCAGGGGGCCTACTATGGCTACACCTTC.

This clonotype was counted at least ten times. The chain uses TRBV7-9 and TRBJ2-7, with TRBD1 as a possible D gene (6 bases). The CDR3 runs 14 residues. V was shortened by 4 bases and J by 7 bases, with 17 bases between the two germline ends. Germline V CDR1 and CDR2: SEHNR, FQNEAQ (reference sequence). The CDR3 protein is CASSSPGEVEEQYF. CDR3 sequence (DNA): TGTGCCAGCAGCTCCCCAGGGGAAGTTGAAGAGCAGTACTTC. The entire variable domain, with the rest obtained from reference TRBV7-9 and TRBJ2-7, is as follows: DTGVSQNPRHKITKRGQNVTFRCDPISEHNRLYWYRQTLGQGPEFLTYFQNEAQLEKSRLLSDRFSAERPKGSFSTLEIQRTEQGDSAMYLCASSSPGEVEEQYFGPGTRLTVT.

This clonotype appeared a few times. J is TRBJ2-3 and V is TRBV7-9, with 7 positions matching TRBD2. The CDR3 has 12 amino acids. Looked up from germline, CDR1 is SEHNR and CDR2 is FQNEAQ (reference sequence). The V gene end was trimmed by 3 bases and the J gene end by 9 bases; junction bases not matched to a gene: 3. The CDR3 loop is CASSFEAGTQYF. The CDR3 region has the DNA TGTGCCAGCAGCTTCGAAGCGGGAACGCAGTATTTT.

This clonotype was seen ten or more times. V usage is TRBV6-1 and J usage is TRBJ2-7; D is tentatively TRBD1 or TRBD2 (5 bases each). Germline V gene lookup returns CDR1 MNHNS and CDR2 SASEGT. V shed 6 bases and J shed 4 bases, with 13 bases lying between them. This CDR3 is 13 amino acids long. CDR3 protein: CASSTGAIYEQYF. The CDR3 bases are TGTGCCAGCAGCACCGGGGCAATTTACGAGCAGTACTTC.

On this clonotype: One base away lies a much larger clone, so this may be a sequencing read error. The chain recombines TRBV29-1 with TRBJ2-7, with D maybe TRBD1 (5 bases). CDR1 and CDR2 from the germline V gene are SQVTM and ANQGSEA. V shed 4 bases and J shed 2 bases, with 9 bases lying between them. The CDR3 sequence is 12 residues long. In nucleotides, the CDR3 is TGCAGCGTTGCAACAGGAGCCTACGAGCAGTACTTC. It encodes CSVATGAYEQYF.

This clonotype came up many times. The genes are TRBV12-3 or TRBV12-4 and TRBJ2-7, with D possibly TRBD2 on 5 matching bases. The CDR3 runs 13 residues. Trimming left V 4 bases short and J 5 bases short, with 12 bases between. The CDR3 nucleotides read TGTGCCAGCAGTTCGAATGACTACCACGAGCAGTACTTC. It specifies CASSSNDYHEQYF.